The rows below give T cell receptor beta chains drawn from one sample of a study of early T cells in non-severe SARS-CoV-2 infection. Using its own MiXCR run on the 5' RACE reads, TCRdb lists one record per CDR3 protein. The sample yields tens of thousands of distinct CDR3 sequences, more than 4% seen once. Sequences were obtained from whole blood. These receptors originate from an adult who was a healthcare worker with PCR-confirmed SARS-CoV-2 infection or an uninfected control (not recorded which). Each CDR3 is given with its conserved first and last residue. The D gene is left open where the match is weak. A row's size may be missing; if present it is once, few, many or a size class.

TRBJ2-7	few	TRBV3-1	-	CASSRAGVNEQYF	TGTGCCAGCAGCCGGGCCGGGGTGAACGAGCAGTACTTC
TRBJ2-7	many	TRBV3-1	-	CASTDSRGYEQYF	TGTGCCAGCACCGACTCCCGGGGCTACGAGCAGTACTTC
TRBJ2-5	many	TRBV9	-	CASSVEDTGMETQYF	TGTGCCAGCAGCGTAGAGGACACGGGGATGGAGACCCAGTACTTC
TRBJ1-2	many	TRBV7-9	-	CASSPGAYGYTF	TGTGCCAGCAGCCCCGGAGCCTATGGCTACACCTTC
TRBJ1-1	many	TRBV7-8	-	CASSSRQGGTEAFF	TGTGCCAGCAGCTCTAGGCAGGGTGGCACTGAAGCTTTCTTT
TRBJ2-3	few	TRBV20-1	-	CSARVASQGGADTQYF	TGCAGTGCTAGGGTGGCTAGCCAGGGGGGGGCAGATACGCAGTATTTT
TRBJ2-3	few	TRBV10-3	TRBD1	CAISDAPGQGIDTQYF	TGTGCCATCAGTGATGCCCCGGGACAGGGTATAGATACGCAGTATTTT
TRBJ2-4	-	TRBV3-1	-	CASSQGAGAKNIQYF	TGTGCCAGCAGCCAGGGAGCGGGAGCCAAAAACATTCAGTACTTC
TRBJ2-7	many	TRBV23-1	-	CASSRTAEQYF	TGCGCCAGCAGCCGGACAGCCGAGCAGTACTTC
TRBJ2-5	-	TRBV5-5	-	CASSFGTRETQYF	TGTGCCAGCAGCTTCGGGACGAGGGAGACCCAGTACTTC
TRBJ2-6	many	TRBV6-1	-	CATTPKGSLSGANVLTF	TGTGCCACGACGCCGAAGGGATCCCTGTCTGGGGCCAACGTCCTGACTTTC
TRBJ2-5	many	TRBV12-3/TRBV12-4	TRBD2	CASRREFETQYF	TGTGCCAGCAGGCGGGAGTTTGAGACCCAGTACTTC
TRBJ1-2	many	TRBV10-3	-	CAIGGQSTSNGYTF	TGTGCCATCGGAGGACAGTCAACAAGTAATGGCTACACCTTC
TRBJ2-2	many	TRBV7-8	-	CASSSGLKLFF	TGTGCCAGCAGCTCCGGACTGAAGCTGTTTTTT
TRBJ2-7	many	TRBV6-1	-	CASSDEALAPYEQYF	TGTGCCAGCAGTGACGAGGCCCTAGCCCCCTACGAGCAGTACTTC
TRBJ1-6	many	TRBV6-6	TRBD1	CASRDTGGGSYNSPLHF	TGTGCCAGCAGGGATACAGGGGGCGGGTCCTATAATTCACCCCTCCACTTT
TRBJ2-2	many	TRBV12-3/TRBV12-4	-	CASSRGTGELFF	TGTGCCAGCAGTCGGGGTACCGGGGAGCTGTTTTTT
TRBJ1-1	many	TRBV7-9	-	CASSPRFDGSTEAFF	TGTGCCAGCAGTCCTCGCTTTGATGGCTCCACTGAAGCTTTCTTT
TRBJ2-3	many	TRBV18	-	CASSPLMALGSPKQYF	TGTGCCAGCTCACCACTAATGGCCCTGGGTTCTCCGAAACAGTATTTT
TRBJ2-1	many	TRBV5-1	-	CASSLVSGNNEQFF	TGCGCCAGCAGCTTGGTTTCAGGAAACAATGAGCAGTTCTTC
TRBJ2-1	many	TRBV6-1	-	CASSVSRGNEQFF	TGTGCCAGCAGCGTTAGCAGGGGCAATGAGCAGTTCTTC
TRBJ2-2	medium-sized	TRBV29-1	TRBD2	CSVETSGGGRGELFF	TGCAGCGTTGAAACTAGCGGGGGGGGCCGAGGAGAGCTGTTTTTT
TRBJ2-4	many	TRBV13	-	CASSLSKIRPGAKNIQYF	TGTGCCAGCAGCTTAAGTAAAATTCGTCCGGGAGCCAAAAACATTCAGTACTTC
TRBJ2-2	many	TRBV7-2	TRBD2	CASSTRLAAGELFF	TGTGCCAGCAGCACGAGACTAGCCGCCGGGGAGCTGTTTTTT
TRBJ2-3	many	TRBV20-1	-	CSARDRRFSTDTQYF	TGCAGTGCTAGAGATCGACGGTTTAGCACAGATACGCAGTATTTT
TRBJ1-2	many	TRBV18	-	CASSPGEGSYGYTF	TGTGCCAGCTCACCCGGGGAGGGGAGCTATGGCTACACCTTC
TRBJ2-7	-	TRBV5-1	-	CASSLIGGSTYEQYF	TGCGCCAGCAGCTTGATCGGTGGCAGCACCTACGAGCAGTACTTC
TRBJ2-7	-	TRBV29-1	-	CSVDSGEEQYF	TGCAGCGTTGATTCGGGGGAAGAGCAGTACTTC
TRBJ2-1	many	TRBV6-2/TRBV6-3	TRBD1	CASCGTGDMYNEQFF	TGTGCCAGCTGTGGGACAGGGGACATGTACAATGAGCAGTTCTTC
TRBJ1-1	few	TRBV7-9	TRBD1	CASSFEGAVTEAFF	TGTGCCAGCAGCTTCGAGGGGGCTGTTACTGAAGCTTTCTTT
TRBJ2-5	-	TRBV20-1	TRBD2	CSASGGDFHQETQYF	TGCAGTGCTAGCGGGGGGGACTTCCACCAAGAGACCCAGTACTTC
TRBJ2-1	once	TRBV2	TRBD2	CASKEAGGYNEQFF	TGTGCCAGCAAGGAAGCGGGGGGGTACAATGAGCAGTTCTTC
TRBJ1-1	many	TRBV12-3/TRBV12-4	TRBD1	CASSRQGDTEAFF	TGTGCCAGCAGTCGTCAGGGGGACACTGAAGCTTTCTTT
TRBJ1-1	-	TRBV6-2/TRBV6-3	-	CASTTPSGEVFF	TGTGCCAGCACCACCCCTTCAGGGGAAGTTTTCTTT
TRBJ2-1	many	TRBV29-1	-	CSAPGLDYNEQFF	TGCAGCGCACCGGGACTGGACTACAATGAGCAGTTCTTC
TRBJ2-1	many	TRBV5-6	TRBD2	CASRKGLPGREQFF	TGTGCCAGCAGGAAGGGACTCCCCGGGAGGGAGCAGTTCTTC
TRBJ2-1	many	TRBV7-2	TRBD1	CASSPGQGFNEQFF	TGTGCCAGCAGCCCGGGACAGGGGTTTAATGAGCAGTTCTTC
TRBJ2-3	many	TRBV5-1	TRBD1	CASSLQGLDTQYF	TGCGCCAGCAGCTTACAGGGGCTAGATACGCAGTATTTT
TRBJ2-3	few	TRBV7-2	TRBD2	CASSLAAGGPDTQYF	TGTGCCAGCAGCTTAGCAGCGGGGGGGCCAGATACGCAGTATTTT